This T cell receptor beta chain was retrieved from a study of shared clonotypes between healthy human individuals. Method: immunoSEQ multiplex PCR; TCRdb's copy keeps in-frame clones and lacks some. The data show just over 95,000 clones, with roughly 69% seen just once and approximately 49% held by the top ten. The CDR3 is 17 residues long. J lost 2 bases, V lost 2 bases, and 10 bases had no gene match. In germline, CDR1 is SGHTA, CDR2 FQGNSA. Sample: memory CD8+ T cells sorted from blood. Subset described: CD45RO+ cells pooled with CCR7-negative TemRA cells. This sequence was found in a man aged 25 to 40 in good health. The chain joins TRBV7-2 to TRBJ2-3; 7 bases line up with TRBD2. In DNA, the CDR3 is TGTGCCAGCAGCTTATTTTGGGACTATACAGTCACAGATACGCAGTATTTT. This codes for CASSLFWDYTVTDTQYF.